Below, one T cell receptor (beta chain) is given with its context. This record belongs to a study of CD8+ T cells in alopecia areata. The overall study: Those patients who were treated received oral tofacitinib, which was given at 5 to 10 mg twice daily for moderate-to-severe alopecia areata.

V gave up 6 bases and J gave up 4 bases; unmatched junction bases: 5. This CDR3 spans 14 amino acids. Germline-derived CDR1 and CDR2 are MDHEN and SYDVKM. The authors extracted RNA and reverse transcribed it into cDNA as the sequencing template. Sequencing used immunoSEQ multiplex PCR; TCRdb keeps in-frame clones, though not all of them. The sample includes over 70,000 clones, approximately 70% of them seen just once. Regarding treatment: oral pan-JAK inhibitor, 5-10 mg twice daily. Specimens obtained from alopecia areata patients comprised lesional scalp punch biopsies and peripheral blood. The TCR sequence derives from a human donor with alopecia areata. The chain recombines TRBV28 with TRBJ1-1, with 10 bases that match TRBD1. The source was CD8+ T cells sorted from blood, collected at week 24, from a patient treated with tofacitinib. The CDR3 loop reads CASSPRTGGTEAFF. DNA of the CDR3: TGTGCCAGCAGCCCGCGGACAGGGGGCACTGAAGCTTTCTTT.